This T cell receptor (beta chain) was documented in a study of cytomegalovirus exposure and HLA in healthy donors (TCRdb year 2017). As for the study more broadly: An earlier analysis of some 550 of the donors reported 250 to 300 Gb of sequence data and around 110 million unique TCR beta sequences from about 179 million T cells. An early release covering roughly 600 HLA-typed donors comprised roughly 300 gigabases of sequencing data and around 86 million unique TCR sequences. Among the roughly 400 genotyped donors, approximately 77% belonged to the genetic ancestry cluster associated with self-reported Caucasian donors. The aim of the study was to test whether cataloging public T cell receptors could identify signatures of past pathogen exposure. The study used immunosequencing to profile the T cell repertoires of under 700 subjects and linked those repertoires to cytomegalovirus serostatus. In addition to the first cohort of roughly 670 subjects, a separate validation cohort of about 120 different subjects was used. High-throughput TCR immunosequencing, statistical association of individual TCRs with disease status, and machine learning were combined to predict cytomegalovirus infection status. To study patterns of TCR occurrence, a later analysis re-analyzed previously published TCR beta repertoires from 700 or so donors and added high-resolution HLA genotyping. The later analysis used no new phenotypic data to find candidate immune exposures, relying instead on TCR beta sequences and their occurrence across donors. In an earlier analysis of roughly 540 of the donors, high-throughput TCR beta sequencing was used to judge whether each TCR beta V gene segment behaved as functional or pseudogenic. Donor age, sex, ethnicity and CMV serostatus were compiled together with the repertoire data. A later genetic analysis used genome-wide SNP genotypes for about three fifths of the 666 donors, treating that subset as a discovery cohort. Every discovery cohort repertoire had been produced on one sequencing platform. Class I and class II HLA loci were covered by the typing at four-digit resolution. The number of typed donors differed by locus: roughly 629-640 for A, B, C, DRB1 and DQB1; approximately 520 for DQA1; around 610 for DPA1; and some 470 for DPB1. Because of strong linkage in the cohort, roughly five DR-DQ haplotypes were treated as single units for association and clustering. On average, 235,054 unique TCR beta nucleotide sequences were sequenced per donor among several hundred genotyped donors of the cohort, with roughly 18% of those sequences being non-productive.

What the research found in general, with its limitations: Immune exposure information for the cohort was limited to CMV serostatus. Because counts were too low, about 18 rarely observed V segments, including chromosome 9 orphons, were excluded from the earlier analysis of 587 of the donors. The cohort was sequenced for TCR beta chains only, and without alpha or paired-chain data the features that could be detected were limited. Several of the top co-occurrence clusters appeared to be linked to parvovirus B19, influenza, CMV and Epstein-Barr virus, according to a later analysis. Because HLA typing was unavailable for some donors at each locus, only the typed subset was used in association tests. In a later analysis, HLA-associated TCR beta chains were found to be more clonally expanded and to have lower generation probabilities than equally common non-associated chains. In vitro tests confirmed that a few of the cytomegalovirus-associated TCR beta chains recognize cytomegalovirus antigens. In a later genetic analysis, fewer N-insertions in productive TCRs were reported among donors in an Asian-associated ancestry cluster than the approximately 630-donor mean. When HLA alleles, especially DR and DQ, strongly co-occurred, attributing TCR associations to individual alleles was difficult. In a later analysis, some 17,000 TCR beta sequences were associated with specific HLA alleles at a false discovery rate of 0.05. Most CMV-associated TCR beta chains appeared to be HLA-restricted in a later analysis, and the HLA associations seemed to be driven largely by CMV exposure. The 87-base-pair reads could not distinguish some IMGT-functional V segments, including TRBV6-2 and TRBV6-3, so those segments were excluded. In an earlier analysis of fewer than 750 of the donors, most TCR beta V segments were observed in productive rearrangements about 87% or about 30% of the time, broadly matching IMGT annotations. It was suggested by the authors that the approach could potentially be generalized to other disease states and immunological phenotypes. Most TCR sequences were seen in very few donors, while some public TCRs were found in many individuals. Roughly uniform sequencing depth across donors was assumed in presence/absence analyses, although this assumption may not hold. In a later genetic analysis, a missense DCLRE1C variant was associated with V-gene and J-gene trimming of TCR beta chains, and the association was replicated in an independent cohort. In a later analysis, TCR association rates were found to vary across HLA loci, with the most associated TCRs seen for DRB1 alleles and the fewest for HLA-C alleles. The study gave a list of more than 150 TCR beta chains associated with cytomegalovirus. Linkage disequilibrium might explain the correlated functional status among segregating V segments, but an unknown experimental factor could not be ruled out. A further reported finding was that TCR beta sequences accurately predicted the HLA-A and HLA-B alleles for most subjects in the first cohort. In both the original and validation cohorts, the classifier was reported to diagnose cytomegalovirus status with high specificity and sensitivity. A cluster of highly shared sequence variants was judged likely to be a technical artifact of the sequencing pipeline.

The cohort was made up of 500 to 800 healthy bone marrow donors. At the time of sampling, every cohort member was nominally healthy, though immune exposures that went unrecorded were likely present. The donor tested CMV seropositive and was one of the 289 seropositive cohort members. A peripheral blood sample was collected from each donor, and TCR beta sequencing was performed on peripheral blood mononuclear cells. The Qiagen DNeasy Blood Extraction Kit was used to extract genomic DNA from the blood cell samples. With regard to this clone: There is no known antigen for this receptor. The record has no base qualities; no much larger clone is one base away.

Per the germline V gene (reference sequence), SGHKS is the CDR1 and YYEKEE is the CDR2. Taken from cysteine to phenylalanine, the CDR3 has 13 residues. Only the CDR3 DNA is retained, 39 bases long and in frame from the first base. V has 4 bases trimmed and J has 6 bases trimmed; junction bases matching no gene number 6. Library preparation was by the immunoSEQ multiplex PCR assay. For the multiplex PCR, a mixture combining 60 forward primers for TCR Vbeta segments and 13 reverse primers for TCR Jbeta segments was used. The CDR3 region of rearranged TCR beta genes was amplified from genomic DNA by a multiplex PCR assay. The Illumina HiSeq System was used to sequence the amplified TCR beta libraries as 87-base-pair reads. In the authors' own workflow: A later analysis tallied roughly 80 million unique TCR beta chains across the roughly 610 repertoires, and approximately 12 million of those chains were shared by two or more donors. A nearest-neighbor algorithm error-corrected the raw reads and collapsed the reads into unique sequences, merging closely related sequences to remove PCR and sequencing errors. Alignment of CDR3 sequences to IMGT reference sequences was used to assign V, D and J gene segments. Each retained sequence needed at least a six-nucleotide match to both a V gene segment and a J gene segment. Rearrangements were called productive when the CDR3 lacked stop codons and stayed in frame with V and J; all others were non-productive. CDR3 was defined by IMGT convention, running from the second conserved V-encoded cysteine to the conserved J-encoded phenylalanine. Sequences without an unambiguous match to a single V gene segment were excluded from the earlier analysis of about 600 of the donors. In an earlier analysis of roughly 500 of the donors, V segments were called functional above 56.7% productive rearrangements and were called segregating when the between-donor standard deviation exceeded 5%. To diagnose cytomegalovirus status from the catalog of TCR beta chain sequences, a statistical classification framework was built. In a later analysis, TCR nucleotide sequences were compared against IMGT/GENE-DB human TR gene sequences so that V and J genes could be assigned. Using the TCRdist pipeline, a later analysis assigned CDR3 sequences along with most-parsimonious VDJ recombination scenarios. In a later analysis, each TCR beta chain was defined by its CDR3 amino acid sequence together with its V-gene family, and reads lacking a unique V-gene family were excluded. To address suspected cross-contamination and a sequencing artifact, a later analysis removed around 600 highly shared, low-generation-probability nucleotide sequences. For each public chain, a later analysis derived a clonal expansion index from normalized ranks of inferred template counts within each repertoire. A later analysis computed generation probabilities with a VDJ recombination model fitted to out-of-frame rearrangements, and checked the results against IGoR. Hypergeometric tests were used in a later analysis to score TCR-TCR, TCR-HLA and TCR-CMV co-occurrence, with a repertoire-size bias correction applied to the TCR pairs. In a later analysis, false discovery rates were estimated by permuting HLA or CMV assignments 20 times. In a later analysis, co-occurring TCRs were grouped using DBSCAN, with TCRdist sequence similarity added in when clustering inside HLA-allele-positive subsets. For co-occurrence clustering, repertoires with fewer than 30,000 or more than 120,000 public chains were excluded, along with four or five repertoires with anomalous nucleotide sharing. The immuneACCESS repertoire file appears here via TCRdb, limited to in-frame rearrangements. These files lack a portion of the clones; in checked studies, under half of the deficit traces to unresolved V genes, and the cause of the others is not known. V, J and clone size reflect that table, while D and trimming were determined from the DNA. Across this sample there are approximately 140,000 clones, with approximately 78% seen only once. The top ten hold less than 7.5% of the sample.

The chain joins TRBV5-5 to TRBJ1-1, and 7 junctional nucleotides match TRBD1. This clonotype was obtained from a woman aged 35 to 49 in good health and CMV-seropositive. The sample taken for sequencing was PBMCs. The DNA sequence follows: TGTGCCAGCAGCGTGACAGGGTGGCCTGAAGCTTTCTTT. Translated, this gives CASSVTGWPEAFF.